The sequence of this TCR beta chain was determined in a study of blood T cells in healthy people across ages. A second about 7 to 11 cycle PCR used barcoded and J-beta primers. TCRdb re-derived calls from the 5' RACE reads in MiXCR, one entry per CDR3 protein. The repertoire has over 1,500,000 distinct CDR3 sequences, roughly 52% of them found once; the top ten carry less than 2.5%. The CDR3 length is 13 residues. The germline V and J ends were trimmed by 0 bases and 7 bases, with 7 bases remaining between them. Germline loops: CDR1 LGHNA, CDR2 YSLEER. This TCR derives from a woman between 35 and 50 years old in good health. This chain joins TRBV4-3 and TRBJ2-1; D unclear. Sequencing was carried out using blood. The CDR3 loop is CASSQDWANEQFF. The CDR3 region has the DNA TGCGCCAGCAGCCAAGATTGGGCGAATGAGCAGTTCTTC.